This TCR beta chain was identified in a study of cytomegalovirus exposure and HLA in healthy donors (dated by TCRdb to 2015 to 2018). At the level of the whole study: According to an earlier analysis of several hundred of the donors, about 179 million T cells yielded 117 million unique TCR beta sequences and 276 Gb of sequence data. Donor age, sex, ethnicity and CMV serostatus were collected together with the repertoire data. To predict cytomegalovirus infection status, the study brought together high-throughput TCR immunosequencing, statistical association of individual TCRs with disease status, and machine learning. The number of donors typed differed by locus, with roughly 620-630 for A, B, C, DRB1 and DQB1, approximately 500 for DQA1, approximately 570 for DPA1, and around 460 for DPB1. Along with the roughly 670-subject first cohort, a separate validation cohort of over a hundred different subjects was used. Genome-wide SNP genotypes for about 55% of the roughly 670 donors were used in a later genetic analysis, which treated that subset as a discovery cohort. In an earlier analysis of a few hundred of the donors, high-throughput TCR beta sequencing was used to judge whether each TCR beta V gene segment behaved as functional or pseudogenic. Roughly 5 DR-DQ haplotypes were handled as single units for association and clustering because linkage in the cohort was strong. Roughly 300 gigabases of sequencing data and around 80 million unique TCR sequences made up an early release that covered fewer than 650 HLA-typed donors. A later analysis re-analyzed previously published TCR beta repertoires from approximately 670 donors and added high-resolution HLA genotyping to study TCR occurrence patterns. The study profiled the T cell repertoires of some 610 subjects by immunosequencing and related them to cytomegalovirus serostatus. The later analysis used no new phenotypic data to find candidate immune exposures, relying instead on TCR beta sequences and their occurrence across donors. Among the roughly 380 genotyped donors, roughly 80% belonged to the genetic ancestry cluster associated with self-reported Caucasian donors. Every repertoire in the discovery cohort had been generated on one and the same sequencing platform. Both class I and class II loci were covered by HLA typing, at four-digit resolution. Across 398 genotyped donors of the cohort, an average of about 200,000 unique TCR beta nucleotide sequences per donor were sequenced, and approximately 17% of those sequences were non-productive. The study aimed to test whether cataloging public T cell receptors could reveal signatures of past pathogen exposure.

To note about this clone: Its target antigen remains unknown. No base quality values were provided; no much bigger clone lies one nucleotide off.

Beyond this particular receptor, the publication reports: CMV serostatus was the only immune exposure information available for the cohort. The study gave a list of more than 150 TCR beta chains associated with cytomegalovirus. In vitro tests confirmed that three of the cytomegalovirus-associated TCR beta chains recognize cytomegalovirus antigens. In a later analysis, most CMV-associated TCR beta chains were found to appear HLA-restricted, with HLA associations seemingly driven largely by CMV exposure. Sequencing depth was assumed to be roughly uniform across donors in the presence/absence analyses, though that assumption may not hold. In a later analysis, HLA-associated TCR beta chains showed more clonal expansion and lower generation probabilities than non-associated chains that were equally common. A later analysis reported that several top co-occurrence clusters appeared linked to parvovirus B19, influenza, CMV and Epstein-Barr virus. Assigning TCR associations to individual alleles was difficult when HLA alleles, especially DR and DQ, strongly co-occurred. A further reported finding was that TCR beta sequences accurately predicted the HLA-A and HLA-B alleles for most subjects in the first cohort. The 87-base-pair reads could not distinguish some IMGT-functional V segments, including TRBV6-2 and TRBV6-3, so those segments were excluded. According to the authors, the approach could potentially be generalized to other disease states and immunological phenotypes. V-gene and J-gene trimming of TCR beta chains was associated with a missense DCLRE1C variant in a later genetic analysis, and the association was replicated in an independent cohort. HLA typing was unavailable for some donors at each locus, so association tests used only the typed subset. In a later analysis, the rate of TCR association differed among HLA loci, with DRB1 alleles having the most associated TCRs and HLA-C alleles having the fewest. In an earlier analysis of some 550 of the donors, most TCR beta V segments were observed in productive rearrangements about 90% or about 30% of the time, broadly matching IMGT annotations. This cohort had only TCR beta chains sequenced, and the lack of alpha or paired-chain data limited which features could be detected. The classifier was reported to diagnose cytomegalovirus status with high specificity and sensitivity in both the original cohort and the validation cohort. In a later analysis, about 16,000 TCR beta sequences were associated with specific HLA alleles at a false discovery rate of 0.05. Correlated functional status among segregating V segments might reflect linkage disequilibrium, but an unknown experimental factor could not be ruled out. A later genetic analysis reported fewer N-insertions in productive TCRs among donors in an Asian-associated ancestry cluster than the roughly 720-donor mean. Across donors, most TCR sequences were observed very rarely, whereas some public TCRs were present in many individuals. Because counts were too low, about 15 rarely observed V segments, including chromosome 9 orphons, were left out of the earlier analysis of roughly 600 of the donors. A cluster of highly shared sequence variants was judged likely to be a technical artifact of the sequencing pipeline.

Via the germline V gene, CDR1 is MNHEY and CDR2 SVGAGI. Trimming takes 5 bases off V and 3 bases off J; junction bases not matched to a gene: 6. From its cysteine to its phenylalanine, the CDR3 spans 15 amino acids. Only the CDR3 region is kept as DNA, spanning 45 bases read in frame from base 1. The library was generated by the immunoSEQ multiplex PCR assay. For the multiplex PCR, a mixture combining 60 forward primers for TCR Vbeta segments and 13 reverse primers for TCR Jbeta segments was used. A multiplex PCR assay on genomic DNA amplified the CDR3 region of rearranged TCR beta genes. On the Illumina HiSeq System, the amplified TCR beta libraries were sequenced as 87-base-pair reads. Regarding the original processing steps: In a later analysis, 77 million or so unique TCR beta chains were counted across the 650 to 750 repertoires, and roughly 10 million of these chains were shared by at least two donors. Raw reads were error-corrected and collapsed into unique sequences with a nearest-neighbor algorithm that merged closely related sequences to remove PCR and sequencing errors. V, D and J gene segments were assigned by aligning CDR3 sequences to IMGT reference sequences. For a sequence to be retained, a match of at least six nucleotides was required to both a V gene segment and a J gene segment. A rearrangement counted as productive if the CDR3 had no stop codons and remained in frame with V and J, and every other rearrangement counted as non-productive. CDR3 was defined by IMGT convention, running from the second conserved V-encoded cysteine to the conserved J-encoded phenylalanine. In an earlier analysis of 550 to 650 of the donors, sequences lacking an unambiguous match to a single V gene segment were excluded. In an earlier analysis of 587 of the donors, V segments were called functional above 56.7% productive rearrangements and were called segregating when the between-donor standard deviation exceeded 5%. A statistical classification framework was built to diagnose cytomegalovirus status from the catalog of TCR beta chain sequences. In a later analysis, V and J genes were assigned by comparing TCR nucleotide sequences against IMGT/GENE-DB human TR gene sequences. The TCRdist pipeline was used in a later analysis to assign CDR3 sequences and most-parsimonious VDJ recombination scenarios. A later analysis defined each TCR beta chain by its CDR3 amino acid sequence plus V-gene family, and excluded reads lacking a unique V-gene family. As a way to deal with suspected cross-contamination and a sequencing artifact, a later analysis dropped 640 or so nucleotide sequences that were highly shared and had low generation probability. For each public chain, a later analysis derived a clonal expansion index from normalized ranks of inferred template counts within each repertoire. A later analysis computed generation probabilities with a VDJ recombination model fitted to out-of-frame rearrangements, and checked the results against IGoR. Hypergeometric tests were used in a later analysis to score TCR-TCR, TCR-HLA and TCR-CMV co-occurrence, with a repertoire-size bias correction applied to the TCR pairs. In a later analysis, false discovery rates were estimated by permuting HLA or CMV assignments 20 times. A later analysis grouped co-occurring TCRs with DBSCAN, adding TCRdist sequence similarity when clustering within HLA-allele-positive subsets. Co-occurrence clustering excluded repertoires with fewer than 30,000 or more than 120,000 public chains, plus five with anomalous nucleotide sharing. TCRdb carries this immuneACCESS record with in-frame sequences only. Its versions omit some clonotypes, under half of them owing to an unresolved V gene in the studies checked, with the rest unexplained. That table supplies the V and J calls and clone size; D and trimming were determined from the DNA. Within this sample are 65,000 or so clones, with roughly 80% of them counted one time only. The top ten clonotypes cover approximately 3.3% of the sample.

The cohort was made up of around 720 healthy bone marrow donors. All cohort members were sampled while nominally healthy, although unrecorded immune exposures were likely present. The donor was CMV seropositive and belonged to the group of about 290 seropositive cohort members. A peripheral blood sample was provided by each donor, and peripheral blood mononuclear cells were used for TCR beta sequencing. Genomic DNA was extracted from the blood cell samples with the Qiagen DNeasy Blood Extraction Kit. This sequence uses TRBV6-5 and TRBJ2-3, with 9 bases in between that match TRBD1. The sequence derives from a woman aged 40 to 50 in good health and CMV-seropositive. Sequencing was carried out using PBMCs. The CDR3 protein: CASSTQGARTDTQYF. The sequenced DNA is TGTGCCAGCAGTACACAGGGGGCTAGGACAGATACGCAGTATTTT.